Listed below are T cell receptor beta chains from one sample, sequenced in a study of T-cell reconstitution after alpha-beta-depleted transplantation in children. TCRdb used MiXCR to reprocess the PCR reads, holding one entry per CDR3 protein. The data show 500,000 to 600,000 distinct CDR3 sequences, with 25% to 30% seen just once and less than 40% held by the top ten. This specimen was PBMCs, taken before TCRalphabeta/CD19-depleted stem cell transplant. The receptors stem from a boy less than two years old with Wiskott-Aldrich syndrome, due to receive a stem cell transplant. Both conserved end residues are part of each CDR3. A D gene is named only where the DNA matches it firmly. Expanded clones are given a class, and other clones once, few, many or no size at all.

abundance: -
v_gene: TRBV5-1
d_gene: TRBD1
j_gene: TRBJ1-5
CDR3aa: CASSQGTGADQPQHF
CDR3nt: TGCGCCAGCAGCCAGGGGACAGGGGCGGATCAGCCCCAGCATTTT

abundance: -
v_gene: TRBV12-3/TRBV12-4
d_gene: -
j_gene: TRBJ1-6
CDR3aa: CASSSAEYSPLHF
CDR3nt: TGTGCCAGCAGTTCGGCAGAATATTCACCCCTCCACTTT

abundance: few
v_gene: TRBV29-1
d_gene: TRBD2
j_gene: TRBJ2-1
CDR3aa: CSLSLRQREGSEQFF
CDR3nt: TGCAGCCTCTCCCTTCGTCAGCGGGAGGGCTCTGAGCAGTTCTTC

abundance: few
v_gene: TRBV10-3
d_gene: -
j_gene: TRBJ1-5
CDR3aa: CAISELRTVQPQHF
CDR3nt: TGTGCCATCAGTGAGTTGCGTACGGTTCAGCCCCAGCATTTT

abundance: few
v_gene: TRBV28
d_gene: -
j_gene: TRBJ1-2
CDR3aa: CASSFLSLGYTF
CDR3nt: TGTGCCAGCAGTTTCCTTAGCCTGGGCTACACCTTC

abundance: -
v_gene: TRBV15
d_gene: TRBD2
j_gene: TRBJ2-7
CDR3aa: CATSRDSWAGGRYEQYF
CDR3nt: TGTGCCACCAGCAGAGATTCCTGGGCGGGAGGTCGCTACGAGCAGTACTTC

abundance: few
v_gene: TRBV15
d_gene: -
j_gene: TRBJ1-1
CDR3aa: CATSRDRGQGTEAFF
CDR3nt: TGTGCCACCAGCAGAGATAGGGGCCAGGGGACTGAAGCTTTCTTT

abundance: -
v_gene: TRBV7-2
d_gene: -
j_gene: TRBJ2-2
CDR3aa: CASSRSAGGELFF
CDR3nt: TGTGCCAGCAGCCGATCGGCCGGCGGGGAGCTGTTTTTT

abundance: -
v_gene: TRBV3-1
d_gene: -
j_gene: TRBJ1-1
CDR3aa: CASSPHIYTEAFF
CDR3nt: TGTGCCAGCAGCCCCCACATCTACACTGAAGCTTTCTTT

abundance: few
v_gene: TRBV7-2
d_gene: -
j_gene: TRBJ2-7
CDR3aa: CASSLYGAYEQYF
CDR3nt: TGTGCCAGCAGCTTATACGGGGCATACGAGCAGTACTTC

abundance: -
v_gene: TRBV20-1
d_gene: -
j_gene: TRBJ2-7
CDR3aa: CSARERAGWIYEQYF
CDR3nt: TGCAGTGCTAGAGAAAGGGCAGGGTGGATTTACGAGCAGTACTTC

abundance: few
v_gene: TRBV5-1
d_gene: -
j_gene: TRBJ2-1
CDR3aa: CASSKSGVGSSYNEQFF
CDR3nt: TGCGCCAGCAGCAAAAGTGGGGTCGGAAGCTCCTACAATGAGCAGTTCTTC

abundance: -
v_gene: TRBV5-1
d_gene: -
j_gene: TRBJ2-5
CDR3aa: CASSLSGHPRPTQYF
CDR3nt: TGCGCCAGCAGCCTATCGGGACATCCTAGGCCGACCCAGTACTTC

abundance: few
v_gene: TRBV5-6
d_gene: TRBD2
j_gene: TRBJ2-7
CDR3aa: CASSLVGAPPGLGYESYEQYF
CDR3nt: TGTGCCAGCAGCTTGGTAGGGGCACCGCCGGGACTAGGGTATGAATCCTACGAGCAGTACTTC

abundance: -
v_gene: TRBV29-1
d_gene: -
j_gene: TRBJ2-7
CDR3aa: CSVRASTQGSIEQYF
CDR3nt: TGCAGCGTTCGCGCTTCCACACAGGGCTCCATTGAGCAGTACTTC

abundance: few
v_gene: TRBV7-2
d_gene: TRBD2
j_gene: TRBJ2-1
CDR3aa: CASSLAGRLATSNEQFF
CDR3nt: TGTGCCAGCAGCTTAGCAGGGAGACTAGCGACATCCAATGAGCAGTTCTTC

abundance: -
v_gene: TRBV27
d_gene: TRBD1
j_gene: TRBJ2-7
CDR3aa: CASSLPAGQGLYEQYF
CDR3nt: TGTGCCAGCAGTTTACCGGCGGGACAGGGGCTCTACGAGCAGTACTTC

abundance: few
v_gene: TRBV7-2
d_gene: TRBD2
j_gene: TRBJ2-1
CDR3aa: CASSLATSGILNEQFF
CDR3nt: TGTGCCAGCAGCTTAGCTACTAGCGGGATACTCAATGAGCAGTTCTTC

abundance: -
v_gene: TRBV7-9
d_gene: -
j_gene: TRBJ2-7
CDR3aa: CASSLKGGSREQYF
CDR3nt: TGTGCCAGCAGTTTAAAAGGGGGGTCGCGGGAGCAGTACTTC

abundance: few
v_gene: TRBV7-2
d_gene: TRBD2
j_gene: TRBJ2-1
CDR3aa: CASREAGTAYNEQFF
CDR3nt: TGTGCCAGCAGGGAAGCGGGAACAGCCTACAATGAGCAGTTCTTC

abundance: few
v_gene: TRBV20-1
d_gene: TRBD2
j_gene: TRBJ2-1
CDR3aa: CSARDPTLAGGNEQFF
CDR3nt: TGCAGTGCTAGAGATCCAACGTTAGCGGGAGGAAATGAGCAGTTCTTC

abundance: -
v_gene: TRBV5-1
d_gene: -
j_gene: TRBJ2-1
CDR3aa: CASSLDPGSDYNEQFF
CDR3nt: TGCGCCAGCAGCTTGGACCCCGGGTCGGACTACAATGAGCAGTTCTTC

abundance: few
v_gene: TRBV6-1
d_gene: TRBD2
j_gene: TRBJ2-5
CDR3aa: CASGVAGVQETQYF
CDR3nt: TGTGCCAGCGGTGTGGCGGGAGTCCAAGAGACCCAGTACTTC

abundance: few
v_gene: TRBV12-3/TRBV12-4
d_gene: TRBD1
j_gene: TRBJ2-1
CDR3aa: CASSKRQGAYNEQFF
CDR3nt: TGTGCCAGCAGTAAAAGACAGGGGGCTTACAATGAGCAGTTCTTC

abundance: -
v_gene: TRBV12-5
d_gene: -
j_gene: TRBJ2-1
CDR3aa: CASGLGRGFSGEQFF
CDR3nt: TGTGCTAGTGGTTTGGGTCGGGGGTTTTCGGGAGAGCAGTTCTTC

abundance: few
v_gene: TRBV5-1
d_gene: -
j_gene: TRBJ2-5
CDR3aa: CASSSPTGRETQYF
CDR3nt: TGCGCCAGCAGCTCACCGACAGGCCGGGAGACCCAGTACTTC

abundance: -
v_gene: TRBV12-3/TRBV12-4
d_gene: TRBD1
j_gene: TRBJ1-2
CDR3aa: CASRTGSSPNYGHTF
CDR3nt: TGTGCCAGCAGGACAGGGTCCTCCCCTAACTATGGCCACACCTTC

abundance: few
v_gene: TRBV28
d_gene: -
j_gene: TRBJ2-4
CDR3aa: CASSFVEFGKNIQYF
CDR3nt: TGTGCCAGCAGTTTCGTTGAGTTTGGCAAAAACATTCAGTACTTC

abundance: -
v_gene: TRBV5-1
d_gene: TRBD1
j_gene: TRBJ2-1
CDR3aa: CASSLRETGDEQFF
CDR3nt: TGCGCCAGCAGCTTACGGGAGACAGGGGATGAGCAGTTCTTC

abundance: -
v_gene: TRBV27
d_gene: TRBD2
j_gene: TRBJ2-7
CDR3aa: CASSLWEGSYEQYF
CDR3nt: TGTGCCAGCAGTTTATGGGAGGGGTCCTACGAGCAGTACTTC

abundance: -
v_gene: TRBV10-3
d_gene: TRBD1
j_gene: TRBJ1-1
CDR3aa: CAISEAQGGDTEAFF
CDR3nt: TGTGCCATCAGTGAGGCGCAGGGGGGAGACACTGAAGCTTTCTTT

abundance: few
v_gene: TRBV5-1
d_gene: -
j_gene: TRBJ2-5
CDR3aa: CASSLEIQETQYF
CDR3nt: TGCGCCAGCAGCTTGGAGATCCAAGAGACCCAGTACTTC

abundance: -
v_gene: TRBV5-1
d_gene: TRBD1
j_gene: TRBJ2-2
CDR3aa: CASSPSGQGDTGELFF
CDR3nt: TGCGCCAGCAGCCCCTCCGGACAGGGGGACACCGGGGAGCTGTTTTTT

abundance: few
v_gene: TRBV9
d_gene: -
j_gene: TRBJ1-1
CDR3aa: CASSVHLNTEAFF
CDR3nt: TGTGCCAGCAGCGTCCACTTGAACACTGAAGCTTTCTTT

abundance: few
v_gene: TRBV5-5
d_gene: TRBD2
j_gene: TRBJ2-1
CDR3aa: CASGRAASEQFF
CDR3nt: TGTGCCAGCGGGAGGGCCGCGAGTGAGCAGTTCTTC

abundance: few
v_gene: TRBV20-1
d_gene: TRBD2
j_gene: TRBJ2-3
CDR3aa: CSGRTSGSWDTQYF
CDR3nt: TGCAGTGGTAGGACTAGCGGGAGTTGGGATACGCAGTATTTT

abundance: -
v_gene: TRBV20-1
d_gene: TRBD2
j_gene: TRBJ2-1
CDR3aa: CSALPTTGTSGRWQFF
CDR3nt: TGCAGTGCTTTGCCCACCACCGGGACTAGCGGGAGGTGGCAGTTCTTC

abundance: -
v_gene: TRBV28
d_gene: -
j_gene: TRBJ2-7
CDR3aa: CASSFGPLRLLGGSYEQYF
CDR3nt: TGTGCCAGCAGTTTCGGCCCCCTCCGACTATTGGGGGGCTCCTACGAGCAGTACTTC

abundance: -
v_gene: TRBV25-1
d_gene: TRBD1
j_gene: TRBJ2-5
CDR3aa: CASSAVDRVETQYF
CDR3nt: TGTGCCAGCAGTGCCGTGGACAGGGTTGAGACCCAGTACTTC

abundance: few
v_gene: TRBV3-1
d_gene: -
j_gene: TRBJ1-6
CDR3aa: CASSQGNRYNNSPLHF
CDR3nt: TGTGCCAGCAGCCAAGGAAACAGATATAATAATTCACCCCTCCACTTT

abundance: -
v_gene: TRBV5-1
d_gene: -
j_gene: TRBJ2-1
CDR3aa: CASSLDPGNNEQFF
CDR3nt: TGCGCCAGCAGCTTGGATCCTGGGAACAATGAGCAGTTCTTC

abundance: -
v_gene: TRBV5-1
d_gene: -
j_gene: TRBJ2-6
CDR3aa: CASSLNYRSGANVLTF
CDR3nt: TGCGCCAGCAGCTTGAACTATCGGTCTGGGGCCAACGTCCTGACTTTC